These 26 T cell receptor beta chains originate from one sample sequenced in a study of shared clonotypes between healthy human individuals. TCRdb's table, derived via immunoSEQ multiplex PCR, lists solely in-frame clones and lacks some. Here the sample spans around 2.1 million clones, roughly 91% being singletons. In the naive CD8 group, cells lacked CD45RO and were positively selected for CCR7, so terminally differentiated effector memory CD45RA+ cells were left out. Sequencing used naive CD8+ T cells from PBMCs. These TCRs come from a man aged 18 to 30 in good health. Some clones in this sample may be carry-over from other donors' samples.

The chain couples TRBV4-1 to TRBJ1-2, with D unresolved. This CDR3 contains 14 residues. V lost 3 bases and J 6 bases, leaving 14 bases between the germline ends. Germline values: CDR1 MGHRA, CDR2 YSYEKL. The chain's CDR3 is CASSQARRADGYTF. CDR3 nucleotide sequence: TGCGCCAGCAGCCAGGCAAGGAGAGCCGATGGCTACACCTTC.

The V and J genes are TRBV27 and TRBJ2-2; perhaps D is TRBD1 or TRBD2 (7 bases each). CDR1 is MNHEY and CDR2 is SMNVEV in the germline V gene (reference sequence). V gave up 4 bases and J gave up 3 bases, with 12 bases separating them. The CDR3 contains 15 residues. The CDR3 here is CASSWAGGDTGELFF. CDR3 nucleotides: TGTGCCAGCAGTTGGGCAGGGGGGGACACCGGGGAGCTGTTTTTT.

The chain recombines TRBV5-5 with TRBJ1-1; D gene ambiguous. Trimming stripped 1 base from V and 2 bases from J, with 9 bases between. Looked up from germline, CDR1 is SGHKS and CDR2 is YYEKEE (reference sequence). The CDR3 is 14 amino acids. CDR3 sequence reads: CASSLFRLNTEAFF. As DNA, the CDR3 is TGTGCCAGCAGCTTGTTTCGGCTAAACACTGAAGCTTTCTTT. Filled out from reference TRBV5-5 and TRBJ1-1, the complete variable domain reads DAGVTQSPTHLIKTRGQQVTLRCSPISGHKSVSWYQQVLGQGPQFIFQYYEKEERGRGNFPDRFSARQFPNYSSELNVNALLLGDSALYLCASSLFRLNTEAFFGQGTRLTVV.

The chain recombines TRBV7-2 with TRBJ2-3; D unresolved. Germline V CDR1 and CDR2: SGHTA, FQGNSA. Between the trimmed V and J ends, which lost 3 bases and 5 bases, there was a span of 21 bases. CDR3 length: 17 residues. This CDR3 reads CASSLAPGQEVGDTQYF. As DNA, the CDR3 is TGTGCCAGCAGCTTGGCTCCGGGCCAAGAAGTTGGAGATACGCAGTATTTT.

This clone occurred once. The chain links TRBV30 to TRBJ1-5; possibly TRBD1 for D (5 bases). Germline loops: CDR1 GTSNPN, CDR2 SVGIG (reference sequence). The CDR3 contains 11 residues. The V end lost 3 bases, the J end lost 10 bases, and 10 bases lay between the germline ends. CDR3: CAWSGGGPQHF. CDR3 in DNA: TGTGCCTGGAGCGGCGGGGGACCCCAGCATTTT. The entire variable domain, with the rest obtained from reference TRBV30 and TRBJ1-5, is as follows: SQTIHQWPATLVQPVGSPLSLECTVEGTSNPNLYWYRQAAGRGLQLLFYSVGIGQISSEVPQNLSASRPQDRQFILSSKKLLLSDSGFYLCAWSGGGPQHFGDGTRLSIL.

To note about this clone: An end of the junction differs from the germline gene, which may be a read error. This rearrangement joins TRBV27 to TRBJ2-7; TRBD2 might be the D (6 bases). The CDR3 is 16 amino acids. The germline V gene has CDR1 MNHEY and CDR2 SMNVEV (reference sequence). CDR3 amino acids: CASSSNSLGGSCEQYF. The CDR3 coding sequence is TGTGCCAGCAGCTCGAACTCCTTGGGGGGTTCCTGCGAGCAGTACTTC.

Concerning this clone itself: Other nucleotide sequences in the sample specify the same CDR3. This chain links TRBV11-2 with TRBJ2-7, with 7 bases that match TRBD1. Trimming removed 4 bases from V and 0 bases from J; junction bases left unmatched: 3. The CDR3 is made up of 14 amino acids. The germline V gene has CDR1 SGHAT and CDR2 FQNNGV. CDR3 loop: CASSSRDSSYEQYF. In DNA, the CDR3 is TGTGCCAGCAGCTCCCGGGACAGCTCCTACGAGCAGTACTTC.

This rearrangement joins TRBV6-1 to TRBJ1-1, with D tentatively TRBD1 (5 bases). V lost 8 bases and J lost 11, with 21 bases in between. CDR1 is MNHNS, CDR2 SASEGT, per germline. The CDR3 length is 13 residues. The CDR3 sequence: CASHGALFFGAFF. The CDR3 DNA follows: TGTGCCAGCCACGGGGCCCTGTTTTTTGGGGCTTTCTTT.

This clone appeared a single time. The chain couples TRBV9 to TRBJ2-1; 11 bases align to TRBD2. Trimming took 4 bases from V and 7 from J; bases not matched to a gene: 16. Germline CDR1 reads SGDLS; CDR2 reads YYNGEE. The CDR3 consists of 18 residues. CDR3 nucleotide sequence: TGTGCCAGCAGCCTCGGGACTAGCGGAGGGGCTATGGGGAATGAGCAGTTCTTC. This sequence encodes CASSLGTSGGAMGNEQFF. The full variable domain, with the rest looked up from reference TRBV9 and TRBJ2-1, is DSGVTQTPKHLITATGQRVTLRCSPRSGDLSVYWYQQSLDQGLQFLIQYYNGEERAKGNILERFSAQQFPDLHSELNLSSLELGDSALYFCASSLGTSGGAMGNEQFFGPGTRLTVL.

The chain combines TRBV27 with TRBJ1-4; D gene uncertain. Germline CDR1 MNHEY, CDR2 SMNVEV (reference sequence). V was trimmed by 4 bases and J by 4 bases, leaving 16 bases between them. The CDR3 is made up of 16 amino acids. The CDR3 loop is CASSYFGVRLNEKLFF. DNA of the CDR3: TGTGCCAGCAGTTACTTCGGGGTCAGGCTTAATGAAAAACTGTTTTTT.

The V gene is TRBV10-3, the J gene TRBJ2-1; the match to TRBD2 covers 14 bases. V was pared by 4 bases and J by 4 bases, with 3 bases of the junction left unmatched. This CDR3 has 16 amino acids. CDR1 is ENHRY, CDR2 SYGVKD, per germline. The CDR3 sequence: CAISAGTSGSYNEQFF. CDR3 nucleotides: TGTGCCATCAGTGCTGGGACTAGCGGGAGTTACAATGAGCAGTTCTTC.

The chain has TRBV12-1 and TRBJ2-2; the table calls TRBD2, which could not be checked here. TRBV12-1 is marked as a pseudogene. The CDR3 runs 20 residues. CDR3 in DNA: TGTGCCAGCAGCTCCGCCGGTTTAGTACTAGCGGGAGAGAACACCGGGGAGCTGTTTTTT. This codes for CASSSAGLVLAGENTGELFF.

The rearrangement uses TRBV27 and TRBJ2-2; TRBD1 matches 7 bases. The J segment lost 4 bases and the V segment lost 6 bases, leaving 8 bases of the junction unmatched. Looked up from germline, CDR1 is MNHEY and CDR2 is SMNVEV (reference sequence). The CDR3 extends over 15 amino acids. CDR3 bases: TGTGCCAGCAGAACCGGGACAGTTGGCACCGGGGAGCTGTTTTTT. Protein sequence: CASRTGTVGTGELFF.

This sequence joins TRBV9 and TRBJ1-2; weak D call: TRBD1 (6 bases). CDR3 length: 15 amino acids. The germline V and J ends were trimmed by 4 bases and 0 bases, with 13 bases remaining between them. Germline CDR1 is SGDLS and CDR2 is YYNGEE. This CDR3 reads CASSPGQSTNYGYTF. The CDR3 region has the DNA TGTGCCAGCAGCCCCGGACAGAGCACTAACTATGGCTACACCTTC.

CDR3: CASSDPVPNIQYF. The DNA for the CDR3 is TGTGCCAGTAGTGACCCAGTTCCAAACATTCAGTACTTC. The chain links TRBV19 to TRBJ2-4; no reliable D call. Germline-derived CDR1 and CDR2 are LNHDA and SQIVND (reference sequence). The CDR3 has 13 residues. Trimming took 5 bases from V and 6 from J, leaving 11 bases between them.

In the case of this clone: This sample includes further DNA sequences coding for the same CDR3. The gene calls are TRBV27 and TRBJ2-7; D gene unclear. Germline V CDR1 and CDR2: MNHEY, SMNVEV (reference sequence). CDR3 length: 14 amino acids. V was pared by 5 bases and J by 3 bases, with 14 bases between. CDR3 in amino acids: CASSLRDKSYEQYF. CDR3 nucleotides: TGTGCCAGCAGTCTCCGAGACAAAAGCTACGAGCAGTACTTC.

This clone was found once. The V call is TRBV9, the J call TRBJ2-7; D unclear. The CDR3 covers 12 residues. Trimming removed 3 bases at V and 2 bases at J, with 6 bases between. Germline V gives CDR1 SGDLS, CDR2 YYNGEE. CDR3 DNA sequence: TGTGCCAGCAGCGCGAACCCCTACGAGCAGTACTTC. Translated, it gives CASSANPYEQYF.

The sample holds one count of this clone. The chain uses TRBV9 and TRBJ2-3, with 9 bases aligning to TRBD1. The CDR3 is 16 amino acids. The ends lost 3 bases at V and 0 bases at J; junction bases unmatched: 5. From germline, CDR1 is SGDLS and CDR2 YYNGEE. For the CDR3, the DNA is TGTGCCAGCAGCGCTGGGACAGGGTCTAGCACAGATACGCAGTATTTT. Protein product: CASSAGTGSSTDTQYF.

As concerns this clone: This CDR3 is also generated by other DNA sequences in the sample. V usage is TRBV27 and J usage is TRBJ2-7; a weak D match, TRBD2 (6 bases). Trimming took off 6 bases at V and 1 base at J, with 10 bases between the two ends. Germline V gene lookup returns CDR1 MNHEY and CDR2 SMNVEV (reference sequence). The CDR3 contains 13 residues. The CDR3 region is CASSPRESYEQYF. The CDR3 nucleotides are TGTGCCAGCAGCCCTCGGGAGTCCTACGAGCAGTACTTC.

The chain combines TRBV21-1 with TRBJ1-5; the table's D gene call, TRBD1, was not cross checked with the DNA. TRBV21-1 is assigned pseudogene status. This CDR3 comprises 16 residues. The chain's CDR3 is CASSNRQVGSNQPQHF. In DNA form, the CDR3 reads TGTGCCAGCAGCAATCGACAGGTTGGGAGCAATCAGCCCCAGCATTTT.

This chain uses TRBV9 with TRBJ2-1, with D maybe TRBD2 (6 bases). This CDR3 contains 16 residues. V lost 4 bases to trimming and J lost 0 bases, with 14 bases between them. Germline values: CDR1 SGDLS, CDR2 YYNGEE. As DNA, the CDR3 is TGTGCCAGCAGCTCGGGACTTGGGAGCTCCTACAATGAGCAGTTCTTC. Protein: CASSSGLGSSYNEQFF. The full variable domain, with the rest looked up from reference TRBV9 and TRBJ2-1, is DSGVTQTPKHLITATGQRVTLRCSPRSGDLSVYWYQQSLDQGLQFLIQYYNGEERAKGNILERFSAQQFPDLHSELNLSSLELGDSALYFCASSSGLGSSYNEQFFGPGTRLTVL.

The CDR3 spells CASRTGLDGFYNEQFF. The CDR3 DNA sequence: TGTGCCAGCAGAACTGGACTAGATGGTTTCTACAATGAGCAGTTCTTC. J is TRBJ2-1 and V is TRBV5-6, with TRBD2 identical over 7 bases. V lost 5 bases, J lost 3 bases, and 11 bases stayed unmatched. The CDR3 runs 16 residues. Germline CDR1 and CDR2: SGHDT and YYEEEE.

The chain couples TRBV28 to TRBJ1-5; 8 nucleotides align to TRBD1. Per the germline V gene, CDR1 is MDHEN and CDR2 is SYDVKM. The V segment lost 6 bases and the J segment 9 bases; nucleotides outside the gene matches: 10. The CDR3 spans 14 residues. CDR3 amino acids: CASSRGQGIVPQHF. As DNA, the CDR3 is TGTGCCAGCAGCCGCGGACAGGGCATCGTGCCCCAGCATTTT.

CDR3 nucleotide sequence: TGCGCCAGCAGCCTCACGCAGGGGGGGGCAGATACGCAGTATTTT. Its protein is CASSLTQGGADTQYF. The chain recombines TRBV4-1 with TRBJ2-3, with D perhaps given as TRBD1 or TRBD2 (7 bases each). CDR3 length equals 15 residues. Trimming cost V 4 bases and J 4 bases, with 15 bases left between them. The germline gives CDR1 MGHRA, CDR2 YSYEKL.

This chain connects TRBV27 to TRBJ2-5; D not certain. Germline assignment: CDR1 MNHEY and CDR2 SMNVEV (reference sequence). V was pared by 0 bases and J by 5 bases, with 10 bases between. The CDR3 is 14 amino acids. Written as DNA, the CDR3 is TGTGCCAGCAGTTTATCGCCCCTCCGGGAGACCCAGTACTTC. Protein product: CASSLSPLRETQYF.

The chain combines TRBV28 with TRBJ1-2, with D perhaps TRBD1 (6 bases). The CDR3 extends over 15 amino acids. Trimming pared 3 bases from V and 0 bases from J, leaving 11 bases between. CDR1 is MDHEN and CDR2 is SYDVKM in the germline V gene. The CDR3 DNA is TGTGCCAGCAGTTTCCCAGGGGCGGCTAACTATGGCTACACCTTC. This sequence encodes CASSFPGAANYGYTF.